Each of the 2 T cell receptor beta chains below was sequenced from the same sample in a study of cytomegalovirus exposure and HLA in healthy donors. In the PCR, 60 Vbeta and 13 Jbeta primers were used. Repertoires were generated with immunoSEQ multiplex PCR, while TCRdb's copy carries only in-frame clones and drops some. The sample consists of about 94,000 clones, 70% to 85% of them appearing once. Sequenced material: PBMCs. The receptors were sampled from a human donor in good health.

The chain recombines TRBV28 with TRBJ1-1, with 8 bases fitting TRBD1. This CDR3 comprises 14 residues. Germline V gene data show CDR1 as MDHEN and CDR2 as SYDVKM. J gave up 0 bases and V 3 bases, and 0 bases lay outside the gene matches. In DNA form, the CDR3 reads TGTGCCAGCAGTTTGGACAGGGTGAACACTGAAGCTTTCTTT. This encodes CASSLDRVNTEAFF.

This sequence joins TRBV4-3 and TRBJ2-6; D may be TRBD1 (5 bases). This CDR3 contains 18 residues. V was trimmed by 0 bases and J by 0 bases, leaving 12 bases between them. The germline CDR1 and CDR2 sequences are LGHNA and YSLEER. The CDR3 nucleotides read TGCGCCAGCAGCCAAGACAGGGCCCCCCGCTCTGGGGCCAACGTCCTGACTTTC. It encodes CASSQDRAPRSGANVLTF.